Following are 14 T cell receptor beta chains from one sample sequenced in a study of OX40 agonist ivuxolimab in advanced cancers. This table comes from immunoSEQ multiplex PCR, and its TCRdb copy is limited to in-frame clones, with some not included. The sample lists more than 25,000 clones; 70% to 80% were seen once. Sequenced material: CD4+ or CD8+ T cells sorted from blood, taken in a trial of the OX40 agonist ivuxolimab. Every receptor here comes from an adult with an advanced solid tumor such as melanoma, head and neck, liver or kidney cancer.

This clone is deemed medium-sized. The same CDR3 can be traced to other DNA sequences in this sample. This chain links TRBV10-3 with TRBJ1-1; TRBD1 aligns across 8 bases. The CDR3 has 15 amino acids. Germline CDR1 and CDR2: ENHRY and SYGVKD. V shed 5 bases and J 0 bases; nucleotides not matched to a gene: 5. This CDR3 reads CAISPGQGLNTEAFF. The CDR3 DNA reads as TGTGCCATCAGTCCAGGACAGGGATTGAACACTGAAGCTTTCTTT.

CDR3 DNA sequence: TGTGCCACCAGCAGAGTCCCTGACGGGAGCCATCGAGGTACGCAGTATTTT. Amino acids: CATSRVPDGSHRGTQYF. V usage is TRBV15 and J usage is TRBJ2-3, with D possibly matching TRBD2 (6 bases). Trimming shortened V by 1 base and J by 8 bases, and 22 bases separated the two germline ends. This CDR3 region has 17 residues. In germline, CDR1 is LNHNV, CDR2 YYDKDF (reference sequence).

The V gene is TRBV6-1, the J gene TRBJ2-7, with 7 bases identical to TRBD2. The CDR3 totals 13 residues. J gave up 7 bases and V 8 bases, and 11 bases lay outside the gene matches. The V gene's germline CDR1 is MNHNS and CDR2 SASEGT. The CDR3 bases are TGTGCCAGCCGGGTTTTGGCGGGAGTTGAGCAGTACTTC. Protein sequence: CASRVLAGVEQYF.

The chain couples TRBV28 to TRBJ2-7; 11 nucleotides agree with TRBD1. CDR1 is MDHEN, CDR2 SYDVKM, per germline. This CDR3 region has 15 residues. Trimming took 3 bases from V and 7 from J; bases not matched to a gene: 8. CDR3 protein: CASSLIGQGAREQYF. As DNA, the CDR3 is TGTGCCAGCAGTTTGATAGGACAGGGGGCTCGTGAGCAGTACTTC.

The chain joins TRBV27 to TRBJ2-7; D is undetermined. CDR1 MNHEY and CDR2 SMNVEV come from the germline V gene (reference sequence). This CDR3 spans 14 amino acids. Trimming shortened V by 2 bases and J by 0 bases, and 8 bases separated the two germline ends. CDR3 amino acids: CASSLDPYSYEQYF. The CDR3 bases are TGTGCCAGCAGTTTAGACCCGTACTCCTACGAGCAGTACTTC.

The chain is built from TRBV5-6 and TRBJ2-7; D not certain. Looked up from germline, CDR1 is SGHDT and CDR2 is YYEEEE. V lost 1 base, J lost 5 bases, and 7 bases lay in between. The CDR3 sequence is 12 residues long. The DNA of the CDR3 is TGTGCCAGCAGCTTGCCCCAGGACGAGCAGTACTTC. Amino acids: CASSLPQDEQYF.

The V and J genes are TRBV5-1 and TRBJ2-3; maybe TRBD2 (6 bases). Germline assignment: CDR1 SGHRS and CDR2 YFSETQ. Trimming removed 5 bases at V and 4 bases at J, with 20 bases between. This CDR3 has 16 amino acids. The CDR3 DNA sequence: TGCGCCAGCAGGGGCTGGGAGGACTCACCCCCAGATACGCAGTATTTT. This translates into CASRGWEDSPPDTQYF.

CDR3 in amino acids: CASRSGRQNRSPQHF. The CDR3 nucleotides read TGTGCCAGCAGATCGGGACGGCAAAACCGCTCGCCCCAGCATTTT. V gene TRBV28 combines with J gene TRBJ1-5; D possibly corresponds to TRBD1 (5 bases). Trimming pared 6 bases from V and 9 bases from J, leaving 21 bases between. The length of the CDR3 is 15 residues. The germline V gene has CDR1 MDHEN and CDR2 SYDVKM.

In its sample, this clone was seen a few times. This sequence joins TRBV7-9 and TRBJ1-5; possibly TRBD1 for D (5 bases). The V gene's germline CDR1 is SEHNR and CDR2 FQNEAQ (reference sequence). CDR3 size: 15 residues. Trimming left V 0 bases short and J 6 bases short, with 12 bases between. The CDR3 spells CASSLAPGFSQPQHF. DNA for the CDR3: TGTGCCAGCAGCTTAGCCCCAGGGTTCAGTCAGCCCCAGCATTTT.

The genes are TRBV29-1 and TRBJ2-1, with D unresolved. Between the trimmed V and J ends, which lost 0 bases and 0 bases, there was a span of 15 bases. Germline loops: CDR1 SQVTM, CDR2 ANQGSEA. This CDR3 has 17 amino acids. CDR3 sequence reads: CSVEDGFGWSSYNEQFF. In nucleotides, the CDR3 is TGCAGCGTTGAAGATGGATTCGGTTGGAGCTCCTACAATGAGCAGTTCTTC.

The rearrangement uses TRBV28 and TRBJ1-1; D gene unclear. The germline V gene encodes CDR1 MDHEN and CDR2 SYDVKM. The CDR3 is 14 amino acids. V was pared by 2 bases and J by 4 bases, with 11 bases between. CDR3 coding DNA: TGTGCCAGCAGTTTAAGGGCGTCGAGCACTGAAGCTTTCTTT. Its protein product is CASSLRASSTEAFF.

J is TRBJ2-5 and V is TRBV9, with D maybe TRBD2 (7 bases). CDR1 and CDR2 from the germline V gene are SGDLS and YYNGEE. Trimming removed 4 bases from V and 2 bases from J, with 21 bases in between. The CDR3 has 17 residues. The CDR3 DNA is TGTGCCAGCAGCCCACCCTGGGGGGCGGGAGAACAAGAGACCCAGTACTTC. Protein: CASSPPWGAGEQETQYF.

J is TRBJ2-4 and V is TRBV10-1; the D gene is possibly TRBD1 (8 bases). The length of the CDR3 is 18 residues. Trimming left V 9 bases short and J 0 bases short, with 24 bases between. CDR1 is WNHNN, CDR2 SYGVQD, per germline (reference sequence). CDR3 amino acids: CARTRGDRLMLAKNIQYF. CDR3 DNA: TGCGCCAGGACACGGGGGGACAGGCTGATGCTAGCCAAAAACATTCAGTACTTC.

The gene calls are TRBV6-5 and TRBJ1-1; no definite D call. CDR1 MNHEY and CDR2 SVGAGI come from the germline V gene. This CDR3 is 13 amino acids long. V shed 4 bases and J shed 2 bases, with 8 bases lying between them. CDR3: CASSLGRNTEAFF. The CDR3 DNA sequence: TGTGCCAGCAGTTTGGGCCGCAACACTGAAGCTTTCTTT.